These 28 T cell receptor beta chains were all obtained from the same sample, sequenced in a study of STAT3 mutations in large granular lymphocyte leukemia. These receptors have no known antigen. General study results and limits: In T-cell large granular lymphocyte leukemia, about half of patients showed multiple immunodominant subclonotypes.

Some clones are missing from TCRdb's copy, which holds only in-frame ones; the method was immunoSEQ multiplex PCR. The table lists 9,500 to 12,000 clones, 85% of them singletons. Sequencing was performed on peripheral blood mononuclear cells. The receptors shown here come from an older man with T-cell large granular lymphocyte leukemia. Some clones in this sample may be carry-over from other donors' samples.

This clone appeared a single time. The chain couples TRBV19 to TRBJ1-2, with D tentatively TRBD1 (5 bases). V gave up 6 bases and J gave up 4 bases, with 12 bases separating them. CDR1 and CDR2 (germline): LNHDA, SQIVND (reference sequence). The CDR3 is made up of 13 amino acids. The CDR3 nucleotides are TGTGCCAGTAGGGATGGGGGATCCTATGGCTACACCTTC. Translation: CASRDGGSYGYTF.

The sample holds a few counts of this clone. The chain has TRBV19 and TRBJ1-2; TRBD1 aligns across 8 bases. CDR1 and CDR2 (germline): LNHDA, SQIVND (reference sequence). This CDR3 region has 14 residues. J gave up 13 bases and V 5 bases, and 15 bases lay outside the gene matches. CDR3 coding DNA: TGTGCCAGTAGTCCCGCCAGGGGGCGACAGGGGTTCACCTTC. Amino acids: CASSPARGRQGFTF.

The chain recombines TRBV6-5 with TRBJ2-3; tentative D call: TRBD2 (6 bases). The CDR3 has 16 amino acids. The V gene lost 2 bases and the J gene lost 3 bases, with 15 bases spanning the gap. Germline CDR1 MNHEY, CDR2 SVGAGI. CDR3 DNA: TGTGCCAGCAGTTACAAGGCGGGGTCCGCGACAGATACGCAGTATTTT. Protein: CASSYKAGSATDTQYF.

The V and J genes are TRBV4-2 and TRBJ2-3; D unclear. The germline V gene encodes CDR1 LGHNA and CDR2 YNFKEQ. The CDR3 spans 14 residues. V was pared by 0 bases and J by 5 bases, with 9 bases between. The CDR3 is CASSQDQLEDTQYF. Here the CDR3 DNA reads TGTGCCAGCAGCCAAGATCAACTGGAAGATACGCAGTATTTT.

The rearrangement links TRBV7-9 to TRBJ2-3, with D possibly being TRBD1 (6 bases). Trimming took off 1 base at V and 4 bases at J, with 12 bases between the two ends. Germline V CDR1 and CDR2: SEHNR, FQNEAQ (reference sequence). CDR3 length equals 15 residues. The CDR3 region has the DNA TGTGCCAGCAGCTTAGGCAGTGGGGGCGCAGATACGCAGTATTTT. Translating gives CASSLGSGGADTQYF.

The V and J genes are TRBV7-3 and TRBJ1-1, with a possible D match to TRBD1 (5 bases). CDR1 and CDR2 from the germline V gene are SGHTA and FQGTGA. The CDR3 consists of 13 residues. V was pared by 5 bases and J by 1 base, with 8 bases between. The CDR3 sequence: CASSRDRNTEAFF. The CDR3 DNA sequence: TGTGCCAGCAGCCGAGACAGGAACACTGAAGCTTTCTTT.

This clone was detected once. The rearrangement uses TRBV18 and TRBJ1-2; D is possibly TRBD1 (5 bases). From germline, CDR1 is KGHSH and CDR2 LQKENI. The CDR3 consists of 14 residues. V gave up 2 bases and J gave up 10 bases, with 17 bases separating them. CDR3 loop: CASSPIQGEIDYTF. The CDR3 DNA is TGTGCCAGCTCACCAATTCAGGGAGAAATCGACTACACCTTC.

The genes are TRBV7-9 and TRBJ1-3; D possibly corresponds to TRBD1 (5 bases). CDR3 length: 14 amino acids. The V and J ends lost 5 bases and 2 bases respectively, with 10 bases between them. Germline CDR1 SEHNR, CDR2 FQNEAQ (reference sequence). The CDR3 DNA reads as TGTGCCAGCAGCCTCGCAGGGACTGGAAACACCATATATTTT. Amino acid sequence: CASSLAGTGNTIYF.

The CDR3 spells CASSLVGQTNTEAFF. The CDR3 DNA follows: TGCGCCAGCAGCTTGGTAGGCCAGACAAACACTGAAGCTTTCTTT. V usage is TRBV5-1 and J usage is TRBJ1-1, with unresolved D. This CDR3 contains 15 residues. The germline V gene has CDR1 SGHRS and CDR2 YFSETQ. V lost 0 bases, J lost 2 bases, and 11 bases lay in between. The whole variable domain, remainder taken from reference TRBV5-1 and TRBJ1-1, is KAGVTQTPRYLIKTRGQQVTLSCSPISGHRSVSWYQQTPGQGLQFLFEYFSETQRNKGNFPGRFSGRQFSNSRSEMNVSTLELGDSALYLCASSLVGQTNTEAFFGQGTRLTVV.

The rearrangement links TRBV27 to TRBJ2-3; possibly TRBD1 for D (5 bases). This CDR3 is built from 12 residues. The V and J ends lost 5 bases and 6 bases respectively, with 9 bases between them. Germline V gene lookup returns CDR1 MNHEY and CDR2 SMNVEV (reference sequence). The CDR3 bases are TGTGCCAGCAGTAACCAGGGTGATACGCAGTATTTT. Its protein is CASSNQGDTQYF.

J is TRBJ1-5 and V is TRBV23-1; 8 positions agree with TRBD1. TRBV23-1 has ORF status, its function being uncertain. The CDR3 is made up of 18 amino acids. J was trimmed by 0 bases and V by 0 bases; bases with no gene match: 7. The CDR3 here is CASSQSWDRTNSNQPQHF. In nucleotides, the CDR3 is TGCGCCAGCAGTCAATCTTGGGACAGGACGAATAGCAATCAGCCCCAGCATTTT.

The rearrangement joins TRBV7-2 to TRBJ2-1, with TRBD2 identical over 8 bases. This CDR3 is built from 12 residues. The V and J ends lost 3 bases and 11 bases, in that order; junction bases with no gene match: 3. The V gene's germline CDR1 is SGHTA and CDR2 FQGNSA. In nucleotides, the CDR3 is TGTGCCAGCAGCTTCGGGGGGGGACAGCAGTTCTTC. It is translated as CASSFGGGQQFF.

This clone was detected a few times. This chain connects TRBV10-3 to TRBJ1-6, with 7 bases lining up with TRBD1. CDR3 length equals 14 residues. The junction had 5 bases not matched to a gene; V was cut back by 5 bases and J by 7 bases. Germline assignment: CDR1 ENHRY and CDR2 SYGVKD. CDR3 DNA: TGTGCCATCAGTCGGGACAGTGGAAATTCACCCCTCCACTTT. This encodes CAISRDSGNSPLHF.

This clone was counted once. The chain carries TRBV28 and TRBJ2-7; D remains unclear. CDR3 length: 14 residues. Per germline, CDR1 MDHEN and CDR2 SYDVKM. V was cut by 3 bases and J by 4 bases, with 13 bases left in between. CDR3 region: CASSFPTESYEQYF. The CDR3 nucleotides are TGTGCCAGCAGTTTCCCAACAGAGTCATACGAGCAGTACTTC.

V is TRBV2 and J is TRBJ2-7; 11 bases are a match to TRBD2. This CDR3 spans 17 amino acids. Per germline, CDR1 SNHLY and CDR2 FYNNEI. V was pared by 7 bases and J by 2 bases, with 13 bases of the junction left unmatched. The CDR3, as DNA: TGTGCCAGCAATGAGATACGACTAGCGGGGCTTACCTACGAGCAGTACTTC. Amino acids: CASNEIRLAGLTYEQYF.

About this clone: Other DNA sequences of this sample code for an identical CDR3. The CDR3: CASSVAGGRLETQYF. The DNA of the CDR3 is TGTGCCAGCAGCGTAGCGGGGGGGCGGTTAGAGACCCAGTACTTC. The chain carries TRBV9 and TRBJ2-5, with 8 nucleotides matching TRBD2. Unmatched junction bases numbered 5, after V lost 0 bases and J lost 4 bases. Germline loops: CDR1 SGDLS, CDR2 YYNGEE. This CDR3 has 15 residues.

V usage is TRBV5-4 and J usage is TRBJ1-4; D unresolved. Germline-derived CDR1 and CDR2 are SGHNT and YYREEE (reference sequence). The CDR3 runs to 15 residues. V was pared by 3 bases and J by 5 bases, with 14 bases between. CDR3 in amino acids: CASSSGIFQNEKLFF. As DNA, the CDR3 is TGTGCCAGCAGCTCGGGGATTTTCCAAAATGAAAAACTGTTTTTT. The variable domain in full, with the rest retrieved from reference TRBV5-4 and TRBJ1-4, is ETGVTQSPTHLIKTRGQQVTLRCSSQSGHNTVSWYQQALGQGPQFIFQYYREEENGRGNFPPRFSGLQFPNYSSELNVNALELDDSALYLCASSSGIFQNEKLFFGSGTQLSVL.

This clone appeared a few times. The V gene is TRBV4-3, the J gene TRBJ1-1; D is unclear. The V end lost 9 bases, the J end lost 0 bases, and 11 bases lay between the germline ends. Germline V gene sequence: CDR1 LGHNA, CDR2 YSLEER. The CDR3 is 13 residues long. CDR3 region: CASAMDLNTEAFF. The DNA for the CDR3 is TGCGCCAGTGCCATGGATCTGAACACTGAAGCTTTCTTT.

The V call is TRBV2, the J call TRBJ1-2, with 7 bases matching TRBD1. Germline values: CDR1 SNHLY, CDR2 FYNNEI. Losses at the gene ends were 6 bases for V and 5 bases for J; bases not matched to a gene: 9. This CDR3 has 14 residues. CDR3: CASSVGQEGYGYTF. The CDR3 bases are TGTGCCAGCAGCGTCGGACAGGAAGGGTATGGCTACACCTTC. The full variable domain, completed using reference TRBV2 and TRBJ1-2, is EPEVTQTPSHQVTQMGQEVILRCVPISNHLYFYWYRQILGQKVEFLVSFYNNEISEKSEIFDDQFSVERPDGSNFTLKIRSTKLEDSAMYFCASSVGQEGYGYTFGSGTRLTVV.

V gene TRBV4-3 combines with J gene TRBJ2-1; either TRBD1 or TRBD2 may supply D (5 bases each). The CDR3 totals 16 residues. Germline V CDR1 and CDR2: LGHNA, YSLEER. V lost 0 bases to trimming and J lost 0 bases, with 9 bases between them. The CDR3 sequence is CASSQDWGSSYNEQFF. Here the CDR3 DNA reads TGCGCCAGCAGCCAAGATTGGGGGAGCTCCTACAATGAGCAGTTCTTC.

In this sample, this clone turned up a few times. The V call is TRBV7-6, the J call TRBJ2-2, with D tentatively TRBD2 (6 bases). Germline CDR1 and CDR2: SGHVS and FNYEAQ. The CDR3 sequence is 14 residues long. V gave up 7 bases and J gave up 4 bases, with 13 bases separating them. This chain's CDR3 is CASIRDWGTGELFF. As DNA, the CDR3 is TGTGCCAGCATCCGGGACTGGGGCACCGGGGAGCTGTTTTTT.

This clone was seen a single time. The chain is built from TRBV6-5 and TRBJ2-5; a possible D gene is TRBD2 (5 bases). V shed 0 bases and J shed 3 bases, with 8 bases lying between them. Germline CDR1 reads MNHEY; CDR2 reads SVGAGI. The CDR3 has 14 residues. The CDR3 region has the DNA TGTGCCAGCAGTTACTCGAACGGGGAAGAGACCCAGTACTTC. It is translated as CASSYSNGEETQYF.

This CDR3 reads CASVRVAGGSYNEQFF. As DNA, the CDR3 is TGTGCCAGCGTGAGGGTAGCGGGGGGGTCCTACAATGAGCAGTTCTTC. The V gene is TRBV4-2, the J gene TRBJ2-1, with 11 bases that match TRBD2. Trimming took 8 bases from V and 1 from J; bases not matched to a gene: 7. The CDR3 loop spans 16 amino acids. CDR1 and CDR2 from the germline V gene are LGHNA and YNFKEQ.

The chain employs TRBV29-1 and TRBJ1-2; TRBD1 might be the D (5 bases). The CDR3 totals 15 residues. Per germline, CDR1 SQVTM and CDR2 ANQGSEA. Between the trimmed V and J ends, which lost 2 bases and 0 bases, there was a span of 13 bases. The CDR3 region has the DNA TGCAGCGTTGAACAAGGGACGCCTGCTAACTATGGCTACACCTTC. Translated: CSVEQGTPANYGYTF. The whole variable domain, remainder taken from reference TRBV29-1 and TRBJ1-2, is SAVISQKPSRDICQRGTSLTIQCQVDSQVTMMFWYRQQPGQSLTLIATANQGSEATYESGFVIDKFPISRPNLTFSTLTVSNMSPEDSSIYLCSVEQGTPANYGYTFGSGTRLTVV.

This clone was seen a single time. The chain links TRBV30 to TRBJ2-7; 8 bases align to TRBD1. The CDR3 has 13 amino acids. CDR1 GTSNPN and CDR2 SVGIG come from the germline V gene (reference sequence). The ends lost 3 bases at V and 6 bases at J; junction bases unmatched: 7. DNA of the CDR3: TGTGCCTGGAGGACAGGGGTAGCCCTCGAGCAGTACTTC. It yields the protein CAWRTGVALEQYF.

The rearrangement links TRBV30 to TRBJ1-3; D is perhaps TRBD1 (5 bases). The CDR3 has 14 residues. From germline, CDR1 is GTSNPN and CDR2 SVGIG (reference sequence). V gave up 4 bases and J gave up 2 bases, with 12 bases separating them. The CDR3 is CAWTTTGAGNTIYF. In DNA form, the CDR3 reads TGTGCCTGGACCACCACAGGAGCTGGAAACACCATATATTTT. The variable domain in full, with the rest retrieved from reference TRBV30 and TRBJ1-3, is SQTIHQWPATLVQPVGSPLSLECTVEGTSNPNLYWYRQAAGRGLQLLFYSVGIGQISSEVPQNLSASRPQDRQFILSSKKLLLSDSGFYLCAWTTTGAGNTIYFGEGSWLTVV.

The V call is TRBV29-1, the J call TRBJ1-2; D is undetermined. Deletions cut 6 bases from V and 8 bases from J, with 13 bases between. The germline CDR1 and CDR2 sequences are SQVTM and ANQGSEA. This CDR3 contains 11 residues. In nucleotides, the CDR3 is TGCAGCGTCGGGATCAGCGAGGGCTACACCTTC. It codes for CSVGISEGYTF.

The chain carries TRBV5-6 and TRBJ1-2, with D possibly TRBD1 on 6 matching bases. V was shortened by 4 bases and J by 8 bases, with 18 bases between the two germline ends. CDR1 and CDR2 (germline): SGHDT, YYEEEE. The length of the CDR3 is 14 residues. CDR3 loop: CASSTYGQSRGYTF. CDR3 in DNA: TGTGCCAGCAGCACCTATGGACAGAGCCGGGGCTACACCTTC.